The 27 T cell receptor beta chains in this list originate from one sample, sequenced in a study of T-cell reconstitution after alpha-beta-depleted transplantation in children. The TCRbeta library incorporated unique molecular identifiers. From the PCR reads, TCRdb called clonotypes with MiXCR, one entry per CDR3 protein. Of more than 400,000 distinct CDR3 sequences in the sample, about 10% were seen once. This specimen consisted of PBMCs, mostly from graft donor cells, obtained 180 days after TCRalphabeta/CD19-depleted stem cell transplant. These receptors were obtained from a female patient aged 2-15 years who had a stem cell transplant for aplastic anemia, so the T cells may come from the graft donor.

The chain carries TRBV7-8 and TRBJ2-7, with 8 bases that match TRBD1. This CDR3 contains 13 residues. The trim removed 2 bases at V and 12 bases at J, leaving 9 bases unmatched. Germline V lookup: CDR1 SGHVS, CDR2 FQNEAQ. CDR3 coding DNA: TGTGCCAGCAGCTTAATATTGGACAGGGAGGTGTACTTC. Protein sequence: CASSLILDREVYF.

This clonotype occurred a few times. The chain couples TRBV10-3 to TRBJ2-5; 10 nucleotides agree with TRBD2. CDR3 length: 15 amino acids. Germline V gives CDR1 ENHRY, CDR2 SYGVKD. The V gene end was trimmed by 3 bases and the J gene end by 5 bases; junction bases not matched to a gene: 6. The CDR3 DNA reads as TGTGCCATCAGTGAAAGCGGGAGGGCCGGGGAGACCCAGTACTTC. Protein product: CAISESGRAGETQYF.

The table lists this clonotype with many counts. V gene TRBV20-1 combines with J gene TRBJ1-5; D is ambiguous. CDR3 length: 14 amino acids. V lost 4 bases and J 0 bases, leaving 10 bases between the germline ends. Per the germline V gene, CDR1 is DFQATT and CDR2 is SNEGSKA (reference sequence). The CDR3 here is CSATDRLSNQPQHF. DNA for the CDR3: TGCAGTGCTACGGACCGGCTTAGCAATCAGCCCCAGCATTTT.

The rearrangement uses TRBV19 and TRBJ1-2; D perhaps matches TRBD1 (6 bases). The CDR3 has 15 amino acids. The V gene's germline CDR1 is LNHDA and CDR2 SQIVND (reference sequence). The V end was cut by 9 bases, the J end by 3 bases, with 20 bases between. CDR3 DNA sequence: TGTGCCAGCTTACCCTCGGACAGCCACTACTATGGCTACACCTTC. This sequence encodes CASLPSDSHYYGYTF.

CDR3 in DNA: TGTGCCAGCAGCTCCTTTGACAGGAGCTCCTACAATGAGCAGTTCTTC. Its protein product is CASSSFDRSSYNEQFF. The chain carries TRBV11-3 and TRBJ2-1, with D perhaps TRBD1 (6 bases). Trimming stripped 4 bases from V and 0 bases from J, with 13 bases between. The CDR3 runs 16 residues. CDR1 and CDR2 from the germline V gene are SGHNT and YENEEA. Variable domain in full (rest from reference TRBV11-3 and TRBJ2-1): EAGVVQSPRYKIIEKKQPVAFWCNPISGHNTLYWYLQNLGQGPELLIRYENEEAVDDSQLPKDRFSAERLKGVDSTLKIQPAELGDSAVYLCASSSFDRSSYNEQFFGPGTRLTVL.

This clonotype showed up just a few times. The genes are TRBV28 and TRBJ1-2; D is unclear. Between the trimmed V and J ends, which lost 0 bases and 6 bases, there was a span of 14 bases. The CDR3 has 15 residues. The germline V gene encodes CDR1 MDHEN and CDR2 SYDVKM. In nucleotides, the CDR3 is TGTGCCAGCAGTTTATGGACCGCCGCAATGCATGGCTACACCTTC. Translating it yields CASSLWTAAMHGYTF.

This chain joins TRBV20-1 and TRBJ2-1; D may correspond to TRBD1 or TRBD2 (6 bases each). Germline V gene lookup returns CDR1 DFQATT and CDR2 SNEGSKA (reference sequence). The CDR3 length is 15 residues. Trimming left V 6 bases short and J 7 bases short, with 22 bases between. CDR3 nucleotides: TGCAGTGCCCTTCGCTGGACAGCGGGTTTGAATGAGCAGTTCTTC. It encodes CSALRWTAGLNEQFF.

This clonotype came up many times. This sequence joins TRBV5-1 and TRBJ2-4; 7 bases align to TRBD2. Germline assignment: CDR1 SGHRS and CDR2 YFSETQ. V shed 4 bases and J 2 bases; nucleotides not matched to a gene: 18. This CDR3 comprises 19 residues. The CDR3 nucleotides are TGCGCCAGCAGCGGCCGGGGGGATAAGCGGATTGGGACCAAAAACATTCAGTACTTC. This translates into CASSGRGDKRIGTKNIQYF.

This clonotype was seen a few times. The chain has TRBV7-8 and TRBJ2-7, with D tentatively TRBD2 (5 bases). Germline V gene data show CDR1 as SGHVS and CDR2 as FQNEAQ. This CDR3 comprises 12 residues. The ends were cut back, 6 bases at V and 6 bases at J, with 12 bases in the middle. In DNA form, the CDR3 reads TGTGCCAGCAGTCTTTCTAGCCCCGAGCAGTACTTC. Amino acid sequence: CASSLSSPEQYF.

The rearrangement joins TRBV28 to TRBJ2-5; D gene ambiguous. Trimming stripped 2 bases from V and 5 bases from J, with 12 bases between. The CDR3 consists of 14 residues. The V gene's germline CDR1 is MDHEN and CDR2 SYDVKM. DNA for the CDR3: TGTGCCAGCAGTTTACGCGGACCCAGGGAGACCCAGTACTTC. This translates into CASSLRGPRETQYF. The full variable domain, completed using reference TRBV28 and TRBJ2-5, is DVKVTQSSRYLVKRTGEKVFLECVQDMDHENMFWYRQDPGLGLRLIYFSYDVKMKEKGDIPEGYSVSREKKERFSLILESASTNQTSMYLCASSLRGPRETQYFGPGTRLLVL.

This clonotype has a handful of counts. DNA of the CDR3: TGTGCCAGCAGCTTAGTTGGGGGGGCGCGCGAGACCCAGTACTTC. It encodes CASSLVGGARETQYF. The chain recombines TRBV7-2 with TRBJ2-5; TRBD2 might be the D (7 bases). CDR1 and CDR2 (germline): SGHTA, FQGNSA. This CDR3 has 15 amino acids. V was clipped by 1 base and J by 5 bases, with 14 bases between them.

This clonotype was seen more than once but under ten times. The rearrangement uses TRBV3-1 and TRBJ2-2; TRBD1 matches at 11 bases. The CDR3 is made up of 18 amino acids. In germline, CDR1 is LGHDT, CDR2 YNNKEL (reference sequence). Trimming cost V 5 bases and J 6 bases; bases outside gene matches: 14. Here the CDR3 reads CASSYGTGGFLEPGELFF. The CDR3 bases are TGTGCCAGCAGCTATGGGACAGGGGGATTTCTCGAACCCGGGGAGCTGTTTTTT.

This clonotype was observed at least ten times. The CDR3 nucleotides are TGCGCCAGCAGCTTGGAGCGGGAGATAAATGAGCAGTTCTTC. The encoded protein is CASSLEREINEQFF. J is TRBJ2-1 and V is TRBV5-1; 8 bases map to TRBD2. Germline trimming cut 0 bases from V and 7 bases from J; bases unmatched to any gene: 3. The CDR3 spans 14 residues. Germline loops: CDR1 SGHRS, CDR2 YFSETQ. Full variable domain (missing parts from reference TRBV5-1 and TRBJ2-1): KAGVTQTPRYLIKTRGQQVTLSCSPISGHRSVSWYQQTPGQGLQFLFEYFSETQRNKGNFPGRFSGRQFSNSRSEMNVSTLELGDSALYLCASSLEREINEQFFGPGTRLTVL.

This clonotype was counted only a few times. The V call is TRBV6-1, the J call TRBJ2-7; 8 bases are a match to TRBD1. The ends lost 6 bases at V and 1 base at J; junction bases unmatched: 5. Germline loops: CDR1 MNHNS, CDR2 SASEGT. CDR3 size: 14 residues. CDR3 bases: TGTGCCAGCAGGAGGACAGGGAGTTCCTACGAGCAGTACTTC. Protein product: CASRRTGSSYEQYF.

This clonotype was counted between two and nine times. V and J are TRBV18 and TRBJ2-7, with no clear D. V dropped 6 bases and J dropped 0 bases, with 6 bases sitting between them. The germline CDR1 and CDR2 sequences are KGHSH and LQKENI. The length of the CDR3 is 12 residues. CDR3 loop: CASSRPSYEQYF. The CDR3 DNA sequence: TGTGCCAGCTCGCGACCCTCCTACGAGCAGTACTTC.

This clonotype was detected a few times. The CDR3 here is CASSGTGGTEAFF. The CDR3 region has the DNA TGTGCCAGCAGCGGTACAGGGGGCACTGAAGCTTTCTTT. V is TRBV5-6 and J is TRBJ1-1; 8 bases match TRBD1. CDR1 is SGHDT, CDR2 YYEEEE, per germline. Unmatched junction bases numbered 3, after V lost 4 bases and J lost 4 bases. The length of the CDR3 is 13 residues.

This clonotype was observed a few times. The chain couples TRBV10-2 to TRBJ1-2; no clear D gene. The CDR3 runs 13 residues. The V and J ends lost 3 bases and 4 bases respectively, with 9 bases between them. Per germline, CDR1 WSHSY and CDR2 SAAADI. As DNA, the CDR3 is TGCGCCAGCAGTGAATGGCGGCTCTATGGCTACACCTTC. This translates into CASSEWRLYGYTF.

This clonotype came up many times. The chain recombines TRBV3-1 with TRBJ2-3, with 9 bases identical to TRBD2. This CDR3 spans 15 amino acids. Trimming took 3 bases from V and 5 from J; bases not matched to a gene: 6. CDR1 and CDR2 (germline): LGHDT, YNNKEL (reference sequence). This CDR3 is CASSQRVAGEDTQYF. CDR3 nucleotide sequence: TGTGCCAGCAGCCAGCGGGTAGCGGGAGAAGATACGCAGTATTTT.

There are a few counts of this clonotype. The genes are TRBV28 and TRBJ2-7; tentative D call: TRBD1 (6 bases). Trimming stripped 7 bases from V and 2 bases from J, with 18 bases between. From germline, CDR1 is MDHEN and CDR2 SYDVKM. The CDR3 loop spans 15 amino acids. The CDR3 here is CASMGEQGSTYEQYF. The CDR3 bases are TGTGCCAGCATGGGGGAGCAGGGGTCGACCTACGAGCAGTACTTC.

The sample holds a few counts of this clonotype. This chain joins TRBV15 and TRBJ1-4; possible D gene TRBD1, 6 bases. The CDR3 length is 13 residues. V was pared by 5 bases and J by 8 bases, with 12 bases between. The V gene's germline CDR1 is LNHNV and CDR2 YYDKDF (reference sequence). CDR3 DNA sequence: TGTGCCACCAGCTCCGGACAGCGAGAAAAACTGTTTTTT. Protein: CATSSGQREKLFF.

The chain recombines TRBV6-5 with TRBJ2-4; 7 bases are shared with TRBD2. Germline V CDR1 and CDR2: MNHEY, SVGAGI. V gave up 2 bases and J gave up 7 bases; unmatched junction bases: 11. There are 16 residues in the CDR3. This chain's CDR3 is CASSYGTPLASNIQYF. Written as DNA, the CDR3 is TGTGCCAGCAGTTACGGGACTCCACTAGCGAGTAACATTCAGTACTTC.

This clonotype was observed a few times. The genes are TRBV5-5 and TRBJ2-7; 7 bases fit TRBD1. V lost 3 bases and J lost 3; bases outside the gene matches: 3. Germline assignment: CDR1 SGHKS and CDR2 YYEKEE (reference sequence). The CDR3 extends over 13 amino acids. CDR3 sequence: CASSYTGDYEQYV. The CDR3 region has the DNA TGTGCCAGCAGCTATACAGGGGACTACGAGCAGTACGTC.

This clonotype was detected ten times or more. CDR3 sequence reads: CASSPLGLAGQETQYF. CDR3 bases: TGTGCCAGCAGTCCCCTGGGACTAGCGGGGCAAGAGACCCAGTACTTC. The chain uses TRBV6-5 and TRBJ2-5; 13 bases are a match to TRBD2. V shed 5 bases and J 2 bases; nucleotides not matched to a gene: 5. This CDR3 comprises 16 residues. Germline values: CDR1 MNHEY, CDR2 SVGAGI.

The chain joins TRBV7-9 to TRBJ2-1, with 10 bases identical to TRBD2. This CDR3 has 15 amino acids. Per germline, CDR1 SEHNR and CDR2 FQNEAQ (reference sequence). The trim removed 2 bases at V and 7 bases at J, leaving 5 bases unmatched. CDR3 in amino acids: CASSLSGSGRNEQFF. In DNA form, the CDR3 reads TGTGCCAGCAGCTTAAGTGGTAGCGGGAGGAATGAGCAGTTCTTC.

This clonotype was counted only a few times. This chain uses TRBV12-3 or TRBV12-4 with TRBJ2-7; 10 positions match TRBD2. The CDR3 length is 18 residues. V gave up 3 bases and J gave up 3 bases; unmatched junction bases: 14. CDR3 protein: CASSFTHLAGEGDYEQYF. Here the CDR3 DNA reads TGTGCCAGCAGTTTCACCCATCTAGCGGGAGAGGGGGACTACGAGCAGTACTTC.

The genes are TRBV5-5 and TRBJ2-2; D tentatively reads TRBD1 or TRBD2 (5 bases each). The germline V gene has CDR1 SGHKS and CDR2 YYEKEE (reference sequence). This CDR3 is built from 15 residues. V was trimmed by 0 bases and J by 5 bases, leaving 11 bases between them. The CDR3 loop reads CASSLARGGTGELFF. In DNA form, the CDR3 reads TGTGCCAGCAGCTTGGCCCGGGGCGGGACCGGGGAGCTGTTTTTT.

This clonotype came up many times. The chain carries TRBV12-3 or TRBV12-4 and TRBJ2-7; TRBD2 aligns across 13 bases. This CDR3 comprises 15 residues. Trimming cost V 5 bases and J 6 bases; bases outside gene matches: 7. The CDR3 DNA follows: TGTGCCAGCAGTCAAGGACTAGCGGGAGTAGGCGAGCAGTACGTC. Translated, it gives CASSQGLAGVGEQYV.